This T cell receptor (beta chain) was retrieved from a study of cytomegalovirus exposure and HLA in healthy donors. Whole-study results and caveats: Rates of TCR association differed by HLA locus in a later analysis, with DRB1 highest and HLA-C lowest.

A multiplex PCR was run with 60 Vbeta primers and 13 Jbeta primers. Clones were read by immunoSEQ multiplex PCR, and TCRdb kept only the in-frame ones, dropping some. This repertoire shows more than 90,000 clones, 82% found once; its top ten account for roughly 3.8%. Concerning this clone: Its specificity is unknown.

Germline V gene data show CDR1 as MNHNS and CDR2 as SASEGT. The length of the CDR3 is 13 residues. V lost 6 bases and J 4 bases, leaving 12 bases between the germline ends. The J gene is TRBJ1-1, the V gene TRBV6-1, with D maybe TRBD1 (5 bases). This clonotype originated in a man aged 45-60 years in good health and CMV-seronegative. Sequenced input: PBMCs. CDR3 nucleotide sequence: TGTGCCAGCAGGCTCGGACAATCCACTGAAGCTTTCTTT. Translated: CASRLGQSTEAFF.